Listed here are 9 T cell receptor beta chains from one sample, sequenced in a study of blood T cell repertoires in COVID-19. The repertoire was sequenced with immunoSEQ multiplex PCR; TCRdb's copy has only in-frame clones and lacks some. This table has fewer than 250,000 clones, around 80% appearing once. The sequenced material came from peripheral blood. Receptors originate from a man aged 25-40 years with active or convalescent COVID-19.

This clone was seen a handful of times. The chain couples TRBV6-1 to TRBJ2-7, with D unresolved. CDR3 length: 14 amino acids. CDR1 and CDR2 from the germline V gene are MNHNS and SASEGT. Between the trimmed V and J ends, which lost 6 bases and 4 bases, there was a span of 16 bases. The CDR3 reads CASSRDPLKYEQYF. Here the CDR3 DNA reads TGTGCCAGCAGCCGCGATCCCCTCAAGTACGAGCAGTACTTC.

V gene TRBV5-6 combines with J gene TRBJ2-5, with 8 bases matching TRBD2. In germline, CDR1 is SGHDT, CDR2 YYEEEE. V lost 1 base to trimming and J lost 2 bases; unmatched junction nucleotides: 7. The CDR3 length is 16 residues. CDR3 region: CASSLYGGRWQETQYF. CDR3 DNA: TGTGCCAGCAGCTTGTATGGCGGGAGGTGGCAAGAGACCCAGTACTTC.

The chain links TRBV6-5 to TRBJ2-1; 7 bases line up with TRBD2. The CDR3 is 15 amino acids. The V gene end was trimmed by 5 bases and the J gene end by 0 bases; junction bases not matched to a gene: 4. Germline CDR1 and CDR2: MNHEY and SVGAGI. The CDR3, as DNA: TGTGCCAGCAGTCACCGGGGGGACTCCTACAATGAGCAGTTCTTC. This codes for CASSHRGDSYNEQFF.

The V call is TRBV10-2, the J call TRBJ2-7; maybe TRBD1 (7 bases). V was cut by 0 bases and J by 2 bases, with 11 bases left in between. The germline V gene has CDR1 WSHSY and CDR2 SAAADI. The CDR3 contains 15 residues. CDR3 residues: CASSESGGQTYEQYF. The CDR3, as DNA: TGCGCCAGCAGTGAGTCCGGGGGACAGACCTACGAGCAGTACTTC.

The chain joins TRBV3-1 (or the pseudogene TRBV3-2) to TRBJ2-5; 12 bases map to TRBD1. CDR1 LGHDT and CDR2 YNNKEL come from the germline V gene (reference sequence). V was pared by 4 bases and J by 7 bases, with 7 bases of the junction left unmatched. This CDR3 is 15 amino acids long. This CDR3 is CASSLRDRGLGTQYF. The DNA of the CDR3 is TGTGCCAGCAGCCTCCGGGACAGGGGGCTTGGGACCCAGTACTTC.

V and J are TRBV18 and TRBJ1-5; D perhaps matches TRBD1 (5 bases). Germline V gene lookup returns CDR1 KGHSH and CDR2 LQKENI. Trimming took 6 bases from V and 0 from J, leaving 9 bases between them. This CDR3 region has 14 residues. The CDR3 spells CASSPDSSNQPQHF. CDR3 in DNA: TGTGCCAGCTCCCCAGACAGTAGCAATCAGCCCCAGCATTTT.

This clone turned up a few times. The CDR3 region is CASSLSAGDGNTIYF. CDR3 DNA sequence: TGTGCCAGCAGCCTATCGGCGGGTGATGGAAACACCATATATTTT. J is TRBJ1-3 and V is TRBV2; D not certain. This CDR3 region has 15 residues. Germline V CDR1 and CDR2: SNHLY, FYNNEI. Trimming pared 6 bases from V and 3 bases from J, leaving 15 bases between.

In DNA form, the CDR3 reads TGTGCCAGCAGCCAGTTGACAGGATCAGCCTCTGGAAACACCATATATTTT. This gives the protein CASSQLTGSASGNTIYF. The chain recombines TRBV14 with TRBJ1-3; tentatively, D is TRBD1 (6 bases). Germline-derived CDR1 and CDR2 are SGHDN and FVKESK. With 3 bases removed from V and 0 bases from J, the gap between germline ends came to 15 bases. The CDR3 has 17 residues.

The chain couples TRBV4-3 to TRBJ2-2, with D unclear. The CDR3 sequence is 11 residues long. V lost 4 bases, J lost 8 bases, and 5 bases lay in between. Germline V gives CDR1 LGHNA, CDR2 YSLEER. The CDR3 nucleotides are TGCGCCAGCAGCCCCGGGGGGGAGCTGTTTTTT. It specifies CASSPGGELFF.